Listed here are 6 T cell receptor beta chains from one sample, sequenced in a study of cytomegalovirus exposure and HLA in healthy donors. PCR used 60 Vbeta primers and 13 Jbeta primers. Produced via immunoSEQ multiplex PCR; TCRdb's table is partial and in-frame only. Among roughly 100,000 clones listed, around four fifths were seen once. The sequenced sample consisted of PBMCs. The receptors were sampled from a female donor in good health and CMV-seropositive.

The CDR3 region has the DNA TGTGCCAGCAGCTTAGAAGCGGAGTACTACGAGCAGTACTTC. Translation: CASSLEAEYYEQYF. V and J are TRBV7-2 and TRBJ2-7; possibly TRBD2 for D (5 bases). The CDR3 is 14 amino acids. Germline values: CDR1 SGHTA, CDR2 FQGNSA. Trimming stripped 1 base from V and 3 bases from J, with 10 bases between.

This chain uses TRBV7-9 with TRBJ2-7; perhaps TRBD2 as D (5 bases). The CDR3 loop spans 15 amino acids. Trimming took 0 bases from V and 2 from J, leaving 11 bases between them. Germline V gene sequence: CDR1 SEHNR, CDR2 FQNEAQ (reference sequence). The CDR3 nucleotides read TGTGCCAGCAGCTTAGCGCGGGCGGCGGCCTACGAGCAGTACTTC. The encoded protein is CASSLARAAAYEQYF.

The chain carries TRBV21-1 and TRBJ2-7; the table gives TRBD1 as D, unverified against the DNA. TRBV21-1 is assigned pseudogene status. CDR3 length: 14 amino acids. The CDR3 is CASSRQGESYEQYF. The CDR3 bases are TGTGCCAGCAGCAGACAGGGGGAGTCCTACGAGCAGTACTTC.

The rearrangement uses TRBV19 and TRBJ2-1, with 11 bases fitting TRBD2. CDR3 length: 15 amino acids. V lost 6 bases and J lost 7; bases outside the gene matches: 8. Germline lookup yields CDR1 LNHDA and CDR2 SQIVND (reference sequence). The CDR3 sequence is CASRITSGGPNEQFF. The CDR3, as DNA: TGTGCCAGTAGAATTACTAGCGGGGGCCCAAATGAGCAGTTCTTC.

The chain links TRBV10-3 to TRBJ2-1, with D maybe TRBD1 (5 bases). Deletions cut 0 bases from V and 5 bases from J, with 11 bases between. CDR1 is ENHRY and CDR2 is SYGVKD in the germline V gene. The CDR3 contains 15 residues. The CDR3 loop reads CAISESGDSNNEQFF. The CDR3 region has the DNA TGTGCCATCAGTGAGTCTGGTGACAGCAACAATGAGCAGTTCTTC.

This clone was seen a few times. The chain is built from TRBV6-1 and TRBJ1-1; D is undetermined. The CDR3 has 15 amino acids. The V end lost 5 bases, the J end lost 3 bases, and 16 bases lay between the germline ends. Germline-derived CDR1 and CDR2 are MNHNS and SASEGT. CDR3 in DNA: TGTGCCAGCAGTAGCAGGCAATTGGGAGACACTGAAGCTTTCTTT. This translates into CASSSRQLGDTEAFF.